Each of the 13 T cell receptor beta chains below was sequenced from the same sample in a study of blood T cell repertoires in COVID-19. Generated by immunoSEQ multiplex PCR, the TCRdb table keeps only in-frame clones and is missing some. Counted here are 250,000 to 350,000 clones, around 90% occurring once; the ten biggest clones make up around 2.6%. The sequenced material came from PBMCs or T cells enriched from blood (not recorded which). The receptors were gathered from a man aged 55-75 years who had recovered from COVID-19.

This chain uses TRBV4-1 with TRBJ2-1, with 8 positions matching TRBD1. From germline, CDR1 is MGHRA and CDR2 YSYEKL. This CDR3 region has 11 residues. The V gene end was trimmed by 5 bases and the J gene end by 11 bases; junction bases not matched to a gene: 2. CDR3 nucleotide sequence: TGCGCCAGCAGCGACAGGGGCCAGCAGTTCTTC. Translating gives CASSDRGQQFF.

This clone showed up just once. This chain connects TRBV5-4 to TRBJ1-1; D remains ambiguous. This CDR3 is 11 amino acids long. The V gene lost 4 bases and the J gene lost 2 bases, with 3 bases spanning the gap. CDR1 and CDR2 from the germline V gene are SGHNT and YYREEE (reference sequence). The CDR3 region has the DNA TGTGCCAGCAGCCTAAACACTGAAGCTTTCTTT. Encoded protein: CASSLNTEAFF.

The chain is built from TRBV15 and TRBJ1-1; 12 bases align to TRBD1. CDR1 LNHNV and CDR2 YYDKDF come from the germline V gene (reference sequence). This CDR3 comprises 15 residues. Trimming removed 3 bases from V and 5 bases from J; junction bases left unmatched: 4. For the CDR3, the DNA is TGTGCCACCAGCAGTGGGACAGGGGGCAAAACTGAAGCTTTCTTT. Protein product: CATSSGTGGKTEAFF.

This sequence joins TRBV6-5 and TRBJ1-1; D is perhaps TRBD1 (6 bases). V lost 0 bases, J lost 9 bases, and 11 bases lay in between. This CDR3 has 13 residues. CDR1 is MNHEY, CDR2 SVGAGI, per germline. CDR3 nucleotide sequence: TGTGCCAGCAGTTACTCCGGACAGACTAAAGCTTTCTTT. This translates into CASSYSGQTKAFF.

The rearrangement joins TRBV6-5 to TRBJ1-1, with D possibly TRBD1 on 5 matching bases. V dropped 8 bases and J dropped 3 bases, with 16 bases sitting between them. Germline V CDR1 and CDR2: MNHEY, SVGAGI. The CDR3 totals 14 residues. CDR3 bases: TGTGCCAGCGGGCCGGGCTGGGGGGACACTGAAGCTTTCTTT. This codes for CASGPGWGDTEAFF.

This clone has only one observation. This chain uses TRBV6-5 with TRBJ2-5; 8 bases map to TRBD1. CDR3 length equals 14 residues. CDR1 and CDR2 (germline): MNHEY, SVGAGI. V lost 6 bases to trimming and J lost 11 bases; unmatched junction nucleotides: 14. The CDR3 nucleotides read TGTGCCAGCAGCCCCAGGGGGCGCACCCCCTTTCAGTACTTC. Amino acid sequence: CASSPRGRTPFQYF.

In DNA form, the CDR3 reads TGTGCCAGCAGCTTAAGGGGTGGAAACACCATATATTTT. It translates to CASSLRGGNTIYF. The chain joins TRBV7-9 to TRBJ1-3, with D maybe TRBD1 (5 bases). The germline gives CDR1 SEHNR, CDR2 FQNEAQ (reference sequence). The germline V and J ends were trimmed by 2 bases and 3 bases, with 5 bases remaining between them. The CDR3 is made up of 13 amino acids. Looking up the rest from reference TRBV7-9 and TRBJ1-3 gives the full variable domain: DTGVSQNPRHKITKRGQNVTFRCDPISEHNRLYWYRQTLGQGPEFLTYFQNEAQLEKSRLLSDRFSAERPKGSFSTLEIQRTEQGDSAMYLCASSLRGGNTIYFGEGSWLTVV.

The V and J genes are TRBV5-6 and TRBJ1-1, with D tentatively TRBD1 (6 bases). CDR1 and CDR2 from the germline V gene are SGHDT and YYEEEE. The CDR3 is 15 residues long. V was cut by 1 base and J by 6 bases, with 16 bases left in between. CDR3 sequence: CASSLYRDQSAEAFF. The CDR3 bases are TGTGCCAGCAGCTTGTACAGGGATCAGTCTGCTGAAGCTTTCTTT.

The rearrangement links TRBV9 to TRBJ2-7; 7 nucleotides line up with TRBD2. Per germline, CDR1 SGDLS and CDR2 YYNGEE. V was pared by 3 bases and J by 0 bases, with 3 bases of the junction left unmatched. The CDR3 is 14 amino acids. DNA of the CDR3: TGTGCCAGCAGCGCAAGCGGGAACTCCTACGAGCAGTACTTC. This encodes CASSASGNSYEQYF. Supplemented by reference TRBV9 and TRBJ2-7, the full variable domain reads DSGVTQTPKHLITATGQRVTLRCSPRSGDLSVYWYQQSLDQGLQFLIQYYNGEERAKGNILERFSAQQFPDLHSELNLSSLELGDSALYFCASSASGNSYEQYFGPGTRLTVT.

The V gene is TRBV2, the J gene TRBJ2-7; 10 bases fit TRBD1. Germline CDR1 reads SNHLY; CDR2 reads FYNNEI. With V trimmed by 9 bases and J by 6 bases, 5 bases remained unmatched. The CDR3 spans 12 residues. This chain's CDR3 is CARAGQGTEQYF. The CDR3 nucleotides are TGTGCCAGGGCGGGACAGGGGACCGAGCAGTACTTC.

The chain uses TRBV7-9 and TRBJ1-2; possibly TRBD1 for D (5 bases). This CDR3 region has 13 residues. CDR1 is SEHNR, CDR2 FQNEAQ, per germline (reference sequence). The DNA for the CDR3 is TGTGCATCAGCAGGGCAGGTCGGTGTGGGCTACACCTTC. Its protein product is CASAGQVGVGYTF.

The rearrangement joins TRBV5-4 to TRBJ1-2, with TRBD1 matching over 10 bases. CDR1 and CDR2 (germline): SGHNT, YYREEE (reference sequence). Losses at the gene ends were 4 bases for V and 0 bases for J; bases not matched to a gene: 9. The CDR3 contains 17 residues. CDR3 bases: TGTGCCAGCAGCCCCAGGGGACAGGGGCCCTCTAACTATGGCTACACCTTC. It is translated as CASSPRGQGPSNYGYTF. Full variable domain (rest looked up from reference TRBV5-4 and TRBJ1-2): ETGVTQSPTHLIKTRGQQVTLRCSSQSGHNTVSWYQQALGQGPQFIFQYYREEENGRGNFPPRFSGLQFPNYSSELNVNALELDDSALYLCASSPRGQGPSNYGYTFGSGTRLTVV.

V gene TRBV7-2 combines with J gene TRBJ2-1; 7 bases are a match to TRBD2. The length of the CDR3 is 16 residues. V trimming: 6 bases; J trimming: 2 bases; junction bases outside the gene matches: 10. Germline V gene sequence: CDR1 SGHTA, CDR2 FQGNSA. DNA for the CDR3: TGTGCCAGCAGGTCAGCACTAGCGCGAGCCTACAATGAGCAGTTCTTC. It codes for CASRSALARAYNEQFF. Variable domain in full (rest from reference TRBV7-2 and TRBJ2-1): GAGVSQSPSNKVTEKGKDVELRCDPISGHTALYWYRQSLGQGLEFLIYFQGNSAPDKSGLPSDRFSAERTGGSVSTLTIQRTQQEDSAVYLCASRSALARAYNEQFFGPGTRLTVL.